The 24 T cell receptor beta chains presented below share a single source sample, sequenced in a study of blood T cell repertoires in COVID-19. Clones were read by immunoSEQ multiplex PCR, and TCRdb kept only the in-frame ones, dropping some. There are about 72,000 clones in the sample; about four fifths occur only once, and around 19% lies in the top ten. The sample was peripheral blood. These receptors came from a human donor in a cohort sampled during active COVID-19.

This chain connects TRBV11-2 to TRBJ1-1, with 7 positions matching TRBD1. V shed 1 base, J shed 5 bases, and the junction held 4 bases outside the gene matches. Germline V CDR1 and CDR2: SGHAT, FQNNGV. This CDR3 comprises 14 residues. CDR3 sequence (DNA): TGTGCCAGCAGCTTAGCTACAGGGGTGACTGAAGCTTTCTTT. Protein: CASSLATGVTEAFF. The whole variable domain, filled in from reference TRBV11-2 and TRBJ1-1, reads EAGVAQSPRYKIIEKRQSVAFWCNPISGHATLYWYQQILGQGPKLLIQFQNNGVVDDSQLPKDRFSAERLKGVDSTLKIQPAKLEDSAVYLCASSLATGVTEAFFGQGTRLTVV.

This chain connects TRBV25-1 to TRBJ1-2; D is possibly TRBD1 (6 bases). Germline CDR1 reads MGHDK; CDR2 reads SYGVNS. The CDR3 is 13 amino acids. V was trimmed by 4 bases and J by 4 bases, leaving 10 bases between them. CDR3 DNA sequence: TGTGCCAGCAGTGCCGACAGGCCCTATGGCTACACCTTC. Its protein product is CASSADRPYGYTF.

The V gene is TRBV5-6, the J gene TRBJ2-7; 9 bases map to TRBD1. CDR1 and CDR2 from the germline V gene are SGHDT and YYEEEE. Trimming removed 3 bases from V and 0 bases from J; junction bases left unmatched: 1. The CDR3 runs to 14 residues. CDR3 loop: CASSWTGVSYEQYF. The CDR3 nucleotides read TGTGCCAGCAGCTGGACAGGGGTCTCCTACGAGCAGTACTTC.

The genes are TRBV18 and TRBJ2-7; 8 bases are a match to TRBD1. Trimming cost V 6 bases and J 3 bases; bases outside gene matches: 10. Germline V CDR1 and CDR2: KGHSH, LQKENI. This CDR3 has 15 amino acids. DNA of the CDR3: TGTGCCAGCTCGAAAGGGCACAGGGGGAACTACGAGCAGTACTTC. This codes for CASSKGHRGNYEQYF.

V and J are TRBV21-1 and TRBJ1-2; the table calls TRBD1, which could not be checked here. TRBV21-1 is an annotated pseudogene. This CDR3 is built from 15 residues. CDR3 in DNA: TGTGCCAGTATTGCATCAGGGAATCCGGCTTATGGCTACACCTTC. Translated: CASIASGNPAYGYTF.

The chain uses TRBV18 and TRBJ1-1; weak D call: TRBD1 (5 bases). V shed 3 bases and J shed 0 bases, with 14 bases lying between them. CDR1 and CDR2 (germline): KGHSH, LQKENI. The CDR3 consists of 16 residues. The CDR3 DNA follows: TGTGCCAGCTCACCCACGCGGGCGGGGGTGAACACTGAAGCTTTCTTT. Encoded protein: CASSPTRAGVNTEAFF. Full variable domain (remainder filled in from reference TRBV18 and TRBJ1-1): NAGVMQNPRHLVRRRGQEARLRCSPMKGHSHVYWYRQLPEEGLKFMVYLQKENIIDESGMPKERFSAEFPKEGPSILRIQQVVRGDSAAYFCASSPTRAGVNTEAFFGQGTRLTVV.

The chain employs TRBV6-5 and TRBJ2-7; D perhaps matches TRBD1 (6 bases). The V gene's germline CDR1 is MNHEY and CDR2 SVGAGI. The CDR3 is made up of 15 amino acids. With 6 bases removed from V and 0 bases from J, the gap between germline ends came to 15 bases. The CDR3 DNA follows: TGTGCCAGCAGCAAGGACAGCCATAGCTCCTACGAGCAGTACTTC. This sequence encodes CASSKDSHSSYEQYF.

This clone turned up a few times. The chain couples TRBV30 to TRBJ1-3; D is uncertain. Germline V gene lookup returns CDR1 GTSNPN and CDR2 SVGIG (reference sequence). The CDR3 sequence is 14 residues long. The V gene lost 2 bases and the J gene lost 2 bases, with 10 bases spanning the gap. CDR3 residues: CAWSSGSAGNTIYF. CDR3 nucleotide sequence: TGTGCCTGGAGTTCGGGTTCGGCTGGAAACACCATATATTTT.

This chain uses TRBV4-1 with TRBJ2-1; TRBD1 is a possible D gene (5 bases). The V end lost 5 bases, the J end lost 7 bases, and 18 bases lay between the germline ends. CDR3 size: 15 residues. The germline CDR1 and CDR2 sequences are MGHRA and YSYEKL. The CDR3 spells CASSSSGQSKNEQFF. CDR3 DNA sequence: TGCGCCAGCAGCTCCTCCGGACAATCTAAGAATGAGCAGTTCTTC.

The chain combines TRBV7-2 with TRBJ1-2; D is perhaps TRBD1 (5 bases). The V end was cut by 4 bases, the J end by 3 bases, with 9 bases between. CDR3 length: 13 amino acids. CDR1 and CDR2 from the germline V gene are SGHTA and FQGNSA. CDR3 region: CASSSGEYYGYTF. CDR3 DNA sequence: TGTGCCAGCAGCTCGGGGGAGTACTATGGCTACACCTTC. Full variable domain (remainder filled in from reference TRBV7-2 and TRBJ1-2): GAGVSQSPSNKVTEKGKDVELRCDPISGHTALYWYRQSLGQGLEFLIYFQGNSAPDKSGLPSDRFSAERTGGSVSTLTIQRTQQEDSAVYLCASSSGEYYGYTFGSGTRLTVV.

The rearrangement uses TRBV3-1 (or the pseudogene TRBV3-2) and TRBJ2-7; D is undetermined. The V gene lost 1 base and the J gene lost 2 bases, with 12 bases spanning the gap. The CDR3 sequence is 15 residues long. Germline CDR1 reads LGHDT; CDR2 reads YNNKEL (reference sequence). This chain's CDR3 is CASSQGRSGAYEQYF. The CDR3 DNA reads as TGTGCCAGCAGCCAAGGGCGGAGTGGCGCCTACGAGCAGTACTTC.

The chain recombines TRBV7-6 with TRBJ2-5; TRBD1 agrees at 11 bases. The V and J ends lost 5 bases and 5 bases, in that order; junction bases with no gene match: 10. The CDR3 totals 16 residues. CDR1 SGHVS and CDR2 FNYEAQ come from the germline V gene. This CDR3 is CASSQPGQGVVETQYF. DNA for the CDR3: TGTGCCAGCAGCCAACCGGGACAGGGGGTAGTCGAGACCCAGTACTTC.

The chain employs TRBV7-2 and TRBJ1-1; D possibly corresponds to TRBD1 (5 bases). Germline V CDR1 and CDR2: SGHTA, FQGNSA. The CDR3 has 14 amino acids. The germline V and J ends were trimmed by 5 bases and 4 bases, with 14 bases remaining between them. The CDR3 sequence is CASSLQGYATEAFF. The CDR3 DNA reads as TGTGCCAGCAGCCTTCAGGGTTATGCCACTGAAGCTTTCTTT. Filled out from reference TRBV7-2 and TRBJ1-1, the complete variable domain reads GAGVSQSPSNKVTEKGKDVELRCDPISGHTALYWYRQSLGQGLEFLIYFQGNSAPDKSGLPSDRFSAERTGGSVSTLTIQRTQQEDSAVYLCASSLQGYATEAFFGQGTRLTVV.

The table lists this clone with a count of one. The rearrangement uses TRBV5-4 and TRBJ1-2; maybe TRBD1 (5 bases). Trimming shortened V by 0 bases and J by 7 bases, and 10 bases separated the two germline ends. Germline-derived CDR1 and CDR2 are SGHNT and YYREEE (reference sequence). This CDR3 region has 13 residues. The CDR3 is CASSLGQSSGYTF. As DNA, the CDR3 is TGTGCCAGCAGCTTGGGACAGAGTAGTGGCTACACCTTC.

J is TRBJ2-7 and V is TRBV3-1 (or the pseudogene TRBV3-2); no clear D. V lost 0 bases to trimming and J lost 6 bases, with 9 bases between them. Germline V gene data show CDR1 as LGHDT and CDR2 as YNNKEL (reference sequence). The CDR3 is 13 amino acids. The CDR3 nucleotides are TGTGCCAGCAGCCAAGATAGACTTGGCGAGCAGTACTTC. Residues: CASSQDRLGEQYF.

This chain uses TRBV11-2 with TRBJ1-6, with 7 bases identical to TRBD1. V lost 5 bases to trimming and J lost 0 bases; unmatched junction nucleotides: 10. CDR1 is SGHAT and CDR2 is FQNNGV in the germline V gene. This CDR3 contains 18 residues. DNA of the CDR3: TGTGCCAGCAGCAAAAGGGCAGGGGGAAGCTCCTATAATTCACCCCTCCACTTT. This sequence encodes CASSKRAGGSSYNSPLHF.

As DNA, the CDR3 is TGTGCCAGCAGGAGGGAGGAGGGGGCGACCCAGTACTTC. It is translated as CASRREEGATQYF. The genes are TRBV2 and TRBJ2-5; possible D gene TRBD1, 7 bases. Trimming cost V 6 bases and J 7 bases, with 15 bases left between them. The CDR3 sequence is 13 residues long. Germline V gene data show CDR1 as SNHLY and CDR2 as FYNNEI.

The gene calls are TRBV7-2 and TRBJ2-7, with D tentatively TRBD2 (5 bases). Germline V lookup: CDR1 SGHTA, CDR2 FQGNSA. CDR3 size: 14 residues. Trimming removed 0 bases at V and 2 bases at J, with 8 bases between. In DNA, the CDR3 is TGTGCCAGCAGCTTAGCCTCCGGGACCTACGAGCAGTACTTC. Amino acids: CASSLASGTYEQYF.

The V call is TRBV19, the J call TRBJ2-7; TRBD1 matches at 8 bases. The trim removed 0 bases at V and 4 bases at J, leaving 8 bases unmatched. There are 16 residues in the CDR3. CDR1 is LNHDA and CDR2 is SQIVND in the germline V gene (reference sequence). CDR3: CASSIDSRTGRYEQYF. The CDR3 DNA sequence: TGTGCCAGTAGTATAGATTCCCGGACAGGGAGATACGAGCAGTACTTC.

This rearrangement joins TRBV19 to TRBJ2-6, with 8 bases that match TRBD1. There are 17 residues in the CDR3. Germline lookup yields CDR1 LNHDA and CDR2 SQIVND (reference sequence). The V segment lost 4 bases and the J segment 4 bases; nucleotides outside the gene matches: 9. The CDR3 DNA reads TGTGCCAGTAGTAGAGGCCAGGGGGCAAAGGGGGCCAACGTCCTGACTTTC. It is translated as CASSRGQGAKGANVLTF.

The count of this clone is one. The chain links TRBV5-1 to TRBJ2-2, with 8 bases fitting TRBD1. The CDR3 has 15 residues. The germline CDR1 and CDR2 sequences are SGHRS and YFSETQ. Trimming cost V 4 bases and J 7 bases; bases outside gene matches: 9. The CDR3 region has the DNA TGCGCCAGCAGCGCTCAGGGACAGGTCGGCGGGGAGCTGTTTTTT. Translated: CASSAQGQVGGELFF.

The chain joins TRBV11-2 to TRBJ1-1; 11 nucleotides agree with TRBD1. V shed 3 bases, J shed 7 bases, and the junction held 4 bases outside the gene matches. Looked up from germline, CDR1 is SGHAT and CDR2 is FQNNGV. The CDR3 is 14 residues long. The CDR3 spells CASSFWTGGGEAFF. In nucleotides, the CDR3 is TGTGCCAGCAGCTTCTGGACAGGGGGCGGTGAAGCTTTCTTT.

The chain links TRBV4-2 to TRBJ1-2; the D gene is possibly TRBD1 (6 bases). This CDR3 is 15 amino acids long. Germline values: CDR1 LGHNA, CDR2 YNFKEQ. The V gene lost 6 bases and the J gene lost 0 bases, with 14 bases spanning the gap. The CDR3 protein is CASSLTGTANYGYTF. In DNA, the CDR3 is TGTGCCAGCAGTCTCACAGGGACGGCTAACTATGGCTACACCTTC.

This chain joins TRBV4-3 and TRBJ1-2; D gene unclear. CDR1 is LGHNA, CDR2 YSLEER, per germline. The germline V and J ends were trimmed by 0 bases and 7 bases, with 18 bases remaining between them. The CDR3 is 16 amino acids. CDR3 region: CASSQEVLSSTSGYTF. CDR3 bases: TGCGCCAGCAGCCAAGAGGTATTGTCCTCGACTTCTGGCTACACCTTC.